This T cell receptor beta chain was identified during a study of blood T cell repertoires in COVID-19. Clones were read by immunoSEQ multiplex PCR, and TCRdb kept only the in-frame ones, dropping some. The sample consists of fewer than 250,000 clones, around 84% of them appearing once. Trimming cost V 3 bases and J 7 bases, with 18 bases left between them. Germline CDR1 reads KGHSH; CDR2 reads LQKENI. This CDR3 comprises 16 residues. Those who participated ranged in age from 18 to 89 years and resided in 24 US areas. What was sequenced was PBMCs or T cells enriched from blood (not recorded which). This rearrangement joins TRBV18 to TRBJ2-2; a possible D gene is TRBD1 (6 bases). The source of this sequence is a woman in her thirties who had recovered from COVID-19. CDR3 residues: CASSPISQGRFGELFF. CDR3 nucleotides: TGTGCCAGCTCACCTATATCGCAGGGGAGATTCGGGGAGCTGTTTTTT. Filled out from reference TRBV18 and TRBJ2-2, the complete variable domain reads NAGVMQNPRHLVRRRGQEARLRCSPMKGHSHVYWYRQLPEEGLKFMVYLQKENIIDESGMPKERFSAEFPKEGPSILRIQQVVRGDSAAYFCASSPISQGRFGELFFGEGSRLTVL.